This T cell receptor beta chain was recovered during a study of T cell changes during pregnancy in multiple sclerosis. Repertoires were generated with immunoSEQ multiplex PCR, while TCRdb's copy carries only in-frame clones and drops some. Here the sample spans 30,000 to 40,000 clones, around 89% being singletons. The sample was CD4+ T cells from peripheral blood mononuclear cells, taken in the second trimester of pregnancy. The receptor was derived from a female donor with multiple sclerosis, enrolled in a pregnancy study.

The CDR3 reads CASSAVRTGGTDTQYF. The CDR3 nucleotides are TGTGCCAGCAGCGCTGTACGGACAGGAGGCACAGATACGCAGTATTTT. The rearrangement joins TRBV9 to TRBJ2-3; 7 bases map to TRBD1. CDR1 is SGDLS and CDR2 is YYNGEE in the germline V gene. V lost 3 bases and J lost 1; bases outside the gene matches: 8. This CDR3 spans 16 amino acids.